The next 24 T cell receptor beta chains were all read from a single sample in a study of blood T cells in healthy people across ages (dated by TCRdb to about 2015). Library creation used 5' RACE. Sequenced on an Illumina HiSeq 2500. A second roughly 7 to 11 cycle PCR used a sample-barcoded 5' primer and a J-beta primer mix. TCRdb reprocessed the public reads (quality trimming at Q25 with fastp, clone calling with MiXCR) and kept in-frame beta chains. Identical CDR3 protein sequences are pooled into one entry, listed with their most common genes and DNA. For this sample the table gives roughly 900,000 distinct CDR3 sequences, of which roughly 26% were detected only once. Of the sample, around 16% falls within the top ten clones. The sequenced sample consisted of blood. The origin of the receptors is a woman older than 75 in good health.

The chain couples TRBV29-1 to TRBJ1-2; no reliable D call. Looked up from germline, CDR1 is SQVTM and CDR2 is ANQGSEA. Trimming removed 4 bases at V and 2 bases at J, with 14 bases between. CDR3 length equals 14 residues. The CDR3 reads CSVVGIEMNYGYTF. DNA for the CDR3: TGCAGCGTTGTTGGGATCGAGATGAACTATGGCTACACCTTC.

This clonotype was recorded a few times. The rearrangement uses TRBV7-2 and TRBJ2-3; TRBD2 matches 10 bases. The V gene end was trimmed by 6 bases and the J gene end by 2 bases; junction bases not matched to a gene: 8. The CDR3 spans 16 residues. Germline loops: CDR1 SGHTA, CDR2 FQGNSA. For the CDR3, the DNA is TGTGCCAGCAGTCCTCTAGCGGGGGCCCTCACAGATACGCAGTATTTT. It translates to CASSPLAGALTDTQYF.

Only a few counts were recorded for this clonotype. The V call is TRBV10-3, the J call TRBJ2-7; D might be TRBD1 (5 bases). The CDR3 covers 14 residues. Germline CDR1 is ENHRY and CDR2 is SYGVKD. V dropped 6 bases and J dropped 3 bases, with 15 bases sitting between them. The CDR3 nucleotides are TGTGCCATCAGCCCGGAAGTGGACAACTACGAGCAGTACTTC. Its translation: CAISPEVDNYEQYF.

The CDR3 loop is CATSDQSGATDTQYF. The CDR3 DNA is TGTGCCACCAGTGACCAATCGGGGGCCACAGATACGCAGTATTTT. The V and J genes are TRBV24-1 and TRBJ2-3; perhaps D is TRBD1 or TRBD2 (6 bases each). Germline lookup yields CDR1 KGHDR and CDR2 SFDVKD. V was trimmed by 4 bases and J by 2 bases, leaving 12 bases between them. The CDR3 consists of 15 residues.

On this clonotype: No conserved phenylalanine or tryptophan is present at the end of the CDR3, so a read error is the likely explanation. V usage is TRBV5-1 and J usage is TRBJ2-6; TRBD1 matches at 9 bases. V shed 2 bases and J 3 bases; nucleotides not matched to a gene: 6. The CDR3 runs to 17 residues. Germline values: CDR1 SGHRS, CDR2 YFSETQ. This chain's CDR3 is CASSFGTGSSGANVLTI. The DNA for the CDR3 is TGCGCCAGCAGCTTCGGGACAGGGAGTAGTGGGGCCAACGTCCTGACTATC.

This clonotype has just a few counts. The chain joins TRBV7-2 to TRBJ2-3; 12 bases map to TRBD2. CDR1 is SGHTA, CDR2 FQGNSA, per germline. V dropped 5 bases and J dropped 6; count of bases not matched to a gene: 9. CDR3 length: 16 residues. CDR3 sequence (DNA): TGTGCCAGCAGCCGAGGAGAGACTAGCGGGGGTGATACGCAGTATTTT. Amino acids: CASSRGETSGGDTQYF.

This clonotype occurred many times. The gene calls are TRBV5-6 and TRBJ2-7; no clear D. Germline CDR1 is SGHDT and CDR2 is YYEEEE. This CDR3 is 14 amino acids long. The V end lost 1 base, the J end lost 2 bases, and 10 bases lay between the germline ends. In DNA, the CDR3 is TGTGCCAGCAGCTTGTTGGGCAAGACCTACGAGCAGTACTTC. Its protein is CASSLLGKTYEQYF.

This clonotype showed up many times. The chain employs TRBV28 and TRBJ2-5, with no clear D. Germline V gene lookup returns CDR1 MDHEN and CDR2 SYDVKM. Trimming took 4 bases from V and 2 from J, leaving 11 bases between them. CDR3 length equals 14 residues. The CDR3 coding sequence is TGTGCCAGCAGTTCCCCGGGCAGACAAGAGACCCAGTACTTC. Its translation: CASSSPGRQETQYF.

This clonotype showed up many times. This chain connects TRBV28 to TRBJ2-4, with TRBD2 matching 11 bases. Germline V gives CDR1 MDHEN, CDR2 SYDVKM. This CDR3 is built from 17 residues. V was clipped by 5 bases and J by 1 base; unmatched bases: 7. DNA of the CDR3: TGTGCCAGCAGTGGTCTAGCGGGGGGCACGGCCAAAAACATTCAGTACTTC. It encodes CASSGLAGGTAKNIQYF.

This clonotype was observed at least ten times. The chain combines TRBV5-1 with TRBJ2-1; TRBD2 matches 7 bases. After removal of 3 bases from V and 4 bases from J, the junction contained 4 bases not matched to a gene. The CDR3 spans 14 residues. From germline, CDR1 is SGHRS and CDR2 YFSETQ. CDR3 sequence (DNA): TGCGCCAGCAGCTACGGGGGGTTGTACAATGAGCAGTTCTTC. This encodes CASSYGGLYNEQFF.

This clonotype occurred once. The rearrangement links TRBV15 to TRBJ1-4, with unresolved D. Germline V lookup: CDR1 LNHNV, CDR2 YYDKDF (reference sequence). CDR3 length: 15 residues. V was clipped by 1 base and J by 4 bases, with 10 bases between them. Here the CDR3 DNA reads TGTGCCACCAGCAGAGCTGACGGGGATAATGAAAAACTGTTTTTT. Translating gives CATSRADGDNEKLFF.

In its sample, this clonotype was seen many times. The chain employs TRBV18 and TRBJ2-3; D is uncertain. V was pared by 5 bases and J by 4 bases, with 4 bases between. Germline V CDR1 and CDR2: KGHSH, LQKENI. This CDR3 has 11 residues. CDR3 sequence (DNA): TGTGCCAGCTCAATCGCAGATACGCAGTATTTT. Its translation is CASSIADTQYF.

In the case of this clonotype: A much bigger clone sits one base away, suggesting this may be a read error. This sequence joins TRBV6-2 or TRBV6-3 and TRBJ2-7; D remains unclear. Germline V gene data show CDR1 as MNHEY and CDR2 as SVGEGT. The V and J ends lost 5 bases and 1 base respectively, with 12 bases between them. The CDR3 sequence is 14 residues long. CDR3 region: CASSIESFSYEQYV. CDR3 nucleotide sequence: TGTGCCAGCAGTATCGAGTCCTTTTCCTACGAGCAGTACGTC.

There are a few counts of this clonotype. At one of its ends the junction is not consistent with the germline gene, which may arise from a read error. CDR3 nucleotide sequence: TGTGCCAGCAGCTGGGGCGGGGGCTACTACAATGAGCGGTTCTTC. Translation gives CASSWGGGYYNERFF. This chain uses TRBV7-2 with TRBJ2-1; TRBD2 is a possible D gene (7 bases). The length of the CDR3 is 15 residues. The V gene's germline CDR1 is SGHTA and CDR2 FQGNSA.

With respect to this clonotype: This may be a read error: a much more frequent sequence differs by one nucleotide. The V call is TRBV20-1, the J call TRBJ1-5, with D tentatively TRBD1 (6 bases). The CDR3 contains 12 residues. Germline V gene data show CDR1 as DFQATT and CDR2 as SNEGSKA (reference sequence). Trimming removed 4 bases from V and 2 bases from J, with 6 bases in between. The CDR3 region has the DNA TGCAGTGCTACAGGGGGCAATCAGCCCCAGCATTTT. This translates into CSATGGNQPQHF.

This clonotype was counted ten times or more. V usage is TRBV25-1 and J usage is TRBJ2-6, with unresolved D. The CDR3 length is 15 residues. The V gene's germline CDR1 is MGHDK and CDR2 SYGVNS. V was cut by 1 base and J by 3 bases, with 7 bases left in between. CDR3 DNA: TGTGCCAGCAGTGAATCAATGGTTGGGGCCAACGTCCTGACTTTC. Amino acids: CASSESMVGANVLTF.

This clonotype was counted at least ten times. The chain links TRBV9 to TRBJ2-7; D possibly matches TRBD1 or TRBD2 (5 bases each). The CDR3 is 16 residues long. Trimming stripped 0 bases from V and 1 base from J, with 14 bases between. The V gene's germline CDR1 is SGDLS and CDR2 YYNGEE. CDR3 residues: CASSVAGTATSYEQYF. The CDR3 bases are TGTGCCAGCAGCGTAGCCGGGACGGCTACTTCCTACGAGCAGTACTTC. The complete variable domain, with remaining parts taken from reference TRBV9 and TRBJ2-7, reads DSGVTQTPKHLITATGQRVTLRCSPRSGDLSVYWYQQSLDQGLQFLIQYYNGEERAKGNILERFSAQQFPDLHSELNLSSLELGDSALYFCASSVAGTATSYEQYFGPGTRLTVT.

The chain joins TRBV7-2 to TRBJ2-1, with TRBD1 matching over 9 bases. The CDR3 is 14 residues long. CDR1 is SGHTA and CDR2 is FQGNSA in the germline V gene. J gave up 5 bases and V 5 bases, and 4 bases lay outside the gene matches. CDR3 amino acids: CASSPWTGDNEQFF. In DNA form, the CDR3 reads TGTGCCAGCAGCCCCTGGACAGGGGACAATGAGCAGTTCTTC.

The table lists this clonotype with a few counts. The chain joins TRBV15 to TRBJ1-2, with unresolved D. The CDR3 contains 15 residues. V was trimmed by 0 bases and J by 6 bases, leaving 14 bases between them. Germline assignment: CDR1 LNHNV and CDR2 YYDKDF (reference sequence). CDR3 bases: TGTGCCACCAGCAGAGATAGCCCGGGTTACCATGGCTACACCTTC. Its translation is CATSRDSPGYHGYTF. The whole variable domain, remainder taken from reference TRBV15 and TRBJ1-2, is DAMVIQNPRYQVTQFGKPVTLSCSQTLNHNVMYWYQQKSSQAPKLLFHYYDKDFNNEADTPDNFQSRRPNTSFCFLDIRSPGLGDTAMYLCATSRDSPGYHGYTFGSGTRLTVV.

The chain joins TRBV6-2 or TRBV6-3 to TRBJ2-2; D is uncertain. Trimming cost V 6 bases and J 8 bases, with 13 bases left between them. The CDR3 has 13 amino acids. Germline V gene sequence: CDR1 MNHEY, CDR2 SVGEGT. The CDR3 sequence is CASSPPAPGELFF. In DNA, the CDR3 is TGTGCCAGCAGCCCCCCGGCGCCAGGGGAGCTGTTTTTT.

The CDR3 sequence is CASSLGQGTSGTQYF. CDR3 DNA: TGTGCCAGCAGTTTAGGGCAGGGGACTAGCGGTACGCAGTATTTT. The chain links TRBV12-3 or TRBV12-4 to TRBJ2-3, with TRBD2 matching over 11 bases. The J segment lost 8 bases and the V segment lost 1 base, leaving 5 bases of the junction unmatched. This CDR3 has 15 amino acids.

The table lists this clonotype with many counts. The V call is TRBV5-5, the J call TRBJ2-7; unclear D gene. The V end lost 0 bases, the J end lost 0 bases, and 4 bases lay between the germline ends. The CDR3 length is 13 residues. Germline assignment: CDR1 SGHKS and CDR2 YYEKEE (reference sequence). The chain's CDR3 is CASSLEHSYEQYF. CDR3 nucleotides: TGTGCCAGCAGCTTGGAGCACTCCTACGAGCAGTACTTC.

V usage is TRBV7-2 and J usage is TRBJ2-7, with TRBD2 matching over 11 bases. Near its end, the DNA agrees better with TRBJ2-4, so the J call may be wrong. Per the germline V gene, CDR1 is SGHTA and CDR2 is FQGNSA. The CDR3 runs to 17 residues. The CDR3: CASSVSGGAGFVNIQYF. The CDR3 nucleotides read TGTGCCAGCAGCGTTAGCGGGGGGGCGGGTTTTGTGAACATTCAGTACTTC.

The DNA for the CDR3 is TGTGCCAGCAGCCAAGATCTGATAGAGGACAGGGGTAACTATGGCTACACCTTC. It is translated as CASSQDLIEDRGNYGYTF. The chain joins TRBV3-1 to TRBJ1-2; 9 nucleotides agree with TRBD1. CDR1 is LGHDT, CDR2 YNNKEL, per germline (reference sequence). The CDR3 extends over 18 amino acids. J lost 1 base, V lost 0 bases, and 9 bases had no gene match.